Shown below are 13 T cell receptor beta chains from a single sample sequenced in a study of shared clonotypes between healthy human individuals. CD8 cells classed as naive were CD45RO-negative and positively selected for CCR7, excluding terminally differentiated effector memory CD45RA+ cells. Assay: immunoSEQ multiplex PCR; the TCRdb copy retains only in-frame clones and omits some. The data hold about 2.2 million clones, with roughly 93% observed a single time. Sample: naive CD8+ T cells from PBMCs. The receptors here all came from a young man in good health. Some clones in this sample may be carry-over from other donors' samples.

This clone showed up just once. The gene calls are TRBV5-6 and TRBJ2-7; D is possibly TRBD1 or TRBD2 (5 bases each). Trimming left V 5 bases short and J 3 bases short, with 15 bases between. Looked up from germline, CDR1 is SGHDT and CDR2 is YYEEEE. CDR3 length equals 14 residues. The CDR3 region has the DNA TGTGCCAGCAGACCCTCAGGGCGGGTCTACGAGCAGTACTTC. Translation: CASRPSGRVYEQYF.

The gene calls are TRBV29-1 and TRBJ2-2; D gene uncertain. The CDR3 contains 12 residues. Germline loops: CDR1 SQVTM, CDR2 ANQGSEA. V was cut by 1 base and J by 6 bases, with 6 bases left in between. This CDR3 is CSVEGFSGELFF. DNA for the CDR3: TGCAGCGTTGAAGGTTTTTCCGGGGAGCTGTTTTTT.

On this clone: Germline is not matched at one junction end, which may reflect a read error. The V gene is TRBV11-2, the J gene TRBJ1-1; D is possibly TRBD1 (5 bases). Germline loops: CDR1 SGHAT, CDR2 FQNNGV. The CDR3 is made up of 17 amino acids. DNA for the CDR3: TGTGCCAGCAGCTTAAGCTCGGGGCAACATACGGACACTGGAGCTTTCTTT. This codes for CASSLSSGQHTDTGAFF. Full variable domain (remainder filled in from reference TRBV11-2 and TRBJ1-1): EAGVAQSPRYKIIEKRQSVAFWCNPISGHATLYWYQQILGQGPKLLIQFQNNGVVDDSQLPKDRFSAERLKGVDSTLKIQPAKLEDSAVYLCASSLSSGQHTDTGAFFGQGTRLTVV.

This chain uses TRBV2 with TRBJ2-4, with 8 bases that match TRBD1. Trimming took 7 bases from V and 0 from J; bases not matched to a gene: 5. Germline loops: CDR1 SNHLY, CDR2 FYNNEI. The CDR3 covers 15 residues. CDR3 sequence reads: CASIPGQGAKNIQYF. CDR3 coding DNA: TGTGCCAGCATCCCCGGACAGGGAGCCAAAAACATTCAGTACTTC.

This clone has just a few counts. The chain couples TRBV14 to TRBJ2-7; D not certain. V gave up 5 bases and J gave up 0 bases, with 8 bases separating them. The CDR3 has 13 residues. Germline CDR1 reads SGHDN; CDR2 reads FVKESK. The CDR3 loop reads CASSRRTSYEQYF. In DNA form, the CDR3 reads TGTGCCAGCAGCAGAAGGACCTCCTACGAGCAGTACTTC.

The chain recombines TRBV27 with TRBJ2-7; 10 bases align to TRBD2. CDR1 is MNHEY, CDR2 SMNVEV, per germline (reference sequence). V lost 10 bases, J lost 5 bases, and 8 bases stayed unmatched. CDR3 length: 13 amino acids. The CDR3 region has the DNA TGTGCCACCGCTAGCGGGAGTCGTCACGAGCAGTACTTC. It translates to CATASGSRHEQYF.

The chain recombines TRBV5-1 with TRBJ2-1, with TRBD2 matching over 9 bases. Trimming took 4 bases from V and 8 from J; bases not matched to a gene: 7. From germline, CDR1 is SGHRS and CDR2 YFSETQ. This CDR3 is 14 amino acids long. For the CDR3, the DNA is TGCGCCAGCAGCCAGGGTAGCGGGAGCTATGAGCAGTTCTTC. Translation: CASSQGSGSYEQFF.

The CDR3 DNA follows: TGTGCCAGCAGTTCCTACGGCGACGAAGAGACCCAGTACTTC. Translated, it gives CASSSYGDEETQYF. This chain joins TRBV7-6 and TRBJ2-5; D uncertain. The CDR3 sequence is 14 residues long. Trimming removed 6 bases at V and 3 bases at J, with 14 bases between. Per germline, CDR1 SGHVS and CDR2 FNYEAQ.

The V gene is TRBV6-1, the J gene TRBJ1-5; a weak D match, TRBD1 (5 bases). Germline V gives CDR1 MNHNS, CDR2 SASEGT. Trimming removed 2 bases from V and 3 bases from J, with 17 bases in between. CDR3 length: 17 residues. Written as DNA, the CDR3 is TGTGCCAGCAGTGAACAGGGATTTGGGGTGGTCAATCAGCCCCAGCATTTT. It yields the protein CASSEQGFGVVNQPQHF.

The chain's CDR3 is CASSEPPRNQPQHF. The CDR3 DNA follows: TGTGCCAGCAGTGAACCCCCCCGCAATCAGCCCCAGCATTTT. This sequence joins TRBV6-1 and TRBJ1-5, with D unresolved. The V gene's germline CDR1 is MNHNS and CDR2 SASEGT. V lost 2 bases and J lost 2, with 7 bases in between. The CDR3 is 14 amino acids.

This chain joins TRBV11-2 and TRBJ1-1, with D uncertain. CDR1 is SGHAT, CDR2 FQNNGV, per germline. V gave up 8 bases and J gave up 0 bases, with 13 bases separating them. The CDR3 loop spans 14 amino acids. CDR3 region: CASGEVSLNTEAFF. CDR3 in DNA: TGTGCCAGCGGAGAGGTGTCATTGAACACTGAAGCTTTCTTT.

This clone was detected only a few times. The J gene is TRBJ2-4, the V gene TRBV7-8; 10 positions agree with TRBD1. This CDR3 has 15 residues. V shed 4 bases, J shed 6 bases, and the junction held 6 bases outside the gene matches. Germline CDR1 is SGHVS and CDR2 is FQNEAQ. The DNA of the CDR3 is TGTGCCAGCAGCTCAGGACAGGGGGGAAGAAACATTCAGTACTTC. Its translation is CASSSGQGGRNIQYF.

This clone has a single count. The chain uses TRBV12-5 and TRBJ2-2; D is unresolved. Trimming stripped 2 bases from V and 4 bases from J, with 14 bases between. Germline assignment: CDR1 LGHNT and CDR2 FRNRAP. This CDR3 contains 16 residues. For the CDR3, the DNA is TGTGCTAGTGGTTTGATCACCAAGGGAAGCACCGGGGAGCTGTTTTTT. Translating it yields CASGLITKGSTGELFF.